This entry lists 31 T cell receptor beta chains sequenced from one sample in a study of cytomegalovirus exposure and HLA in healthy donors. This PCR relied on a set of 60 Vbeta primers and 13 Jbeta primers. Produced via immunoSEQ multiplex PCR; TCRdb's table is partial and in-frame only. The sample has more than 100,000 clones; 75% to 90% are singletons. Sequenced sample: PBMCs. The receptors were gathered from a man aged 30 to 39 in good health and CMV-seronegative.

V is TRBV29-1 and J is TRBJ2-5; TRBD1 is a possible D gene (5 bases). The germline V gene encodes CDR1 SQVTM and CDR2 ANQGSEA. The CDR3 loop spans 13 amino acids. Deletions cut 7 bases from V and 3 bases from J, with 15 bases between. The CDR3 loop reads CSGMTPGKETQYF. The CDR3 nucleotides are TGCAGCGGGATGACCCCAGGGAAAGAGACCCAGTACTTC.

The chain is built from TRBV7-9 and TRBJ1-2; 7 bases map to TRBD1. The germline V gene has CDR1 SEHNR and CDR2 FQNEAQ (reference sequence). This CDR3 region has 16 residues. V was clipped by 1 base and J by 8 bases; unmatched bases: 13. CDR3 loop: CASSLEALGDRGGYTF. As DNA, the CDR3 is TGTGCCAGCAGCTTAGAGGCCCTTGGGGACAGAGGAGGCTACACCTTC.

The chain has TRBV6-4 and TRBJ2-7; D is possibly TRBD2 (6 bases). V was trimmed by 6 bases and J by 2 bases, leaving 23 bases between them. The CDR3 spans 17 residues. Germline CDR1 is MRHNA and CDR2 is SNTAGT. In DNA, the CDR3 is TGTGCCAGCAGGGCCGACCTCGTTTGGGGCGGGACCTACGAGCAGTACTTC. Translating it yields CASRADLVWGGTYEQYF.

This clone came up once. The CDR3 loop reads CASSVLSGASNEQFF. For the CDR3, the DNA is TGTGCCAGCAGCGTTCTCAGCGGGGCGTCCAATGAGCAGTTCTTC. The rearrangement links TRBV9 to TRBJ2-1; 7 positions agree with TRBD2. The CDR3 runs to 15 residues. Germline loops: CDR1 SGDLS, CDR2 YYNGEE. V was clipped by 2 bases and J by 6 bases; unmatched bases: 8. Based on the CDR3 plus reference TRBV9 and TRBJ2-1, the full variable domain is DSGVTQTPKHLITATGQRVTLRCSPRSGDLSVYWYQQSLDQGLQFLIQYYNGEERAKGNILERFSAQQFPDLHSELNLSSLELGDSALYFCASSVLSGASNEQFFGPGTRLTVL.

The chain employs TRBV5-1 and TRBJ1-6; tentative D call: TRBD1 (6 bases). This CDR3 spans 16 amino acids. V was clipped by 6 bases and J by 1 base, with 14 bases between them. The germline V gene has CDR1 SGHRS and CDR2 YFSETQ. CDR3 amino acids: CASTLRGYSYNSPLHF. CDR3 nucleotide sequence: TGCGCCAGCACCCTCAGGGGTTATTCCTATAATTCACCCCTCCACTTT.

The CDR3 sequence: CASSHPDGGTYEQYF. CDR3 coding DNA: TGCGCCAGCAGCCATCCCGATGGCGGTACCTACGAGCAGTACTTC. The chain couples TRBV4-1 to TRBJ2-7; D gene ambiguous. Germline V lookup: CDR1 MGHRA, CDR2 YSYEKL. V was shortened by 3 bases and J by 2 bases, with 14 bases between the two germline ends. This CDR3 is 15 amino acids long.

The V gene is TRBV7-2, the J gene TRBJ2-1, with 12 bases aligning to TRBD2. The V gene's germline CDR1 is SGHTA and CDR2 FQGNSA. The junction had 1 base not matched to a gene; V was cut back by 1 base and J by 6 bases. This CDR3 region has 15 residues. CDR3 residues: CASSLGTSGVNEQFF. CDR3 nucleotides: TGTGCCAGCAGCTTAGGGACTAGCGGGGTCAATGAGCAGTTCTTC.

The CDR3 here is CASSSGPQGWDEQFF. CDR3 bases: TGTGCCAGCAGCTCCGGGCCACAGGGTTGGGATGAGCAGTTCTTC. V and J are TRBV7-2 and TRBJ2-1, with D possibly being TRBD1 (6 bases). The CDR3 runs 15 residues. Per germline, CDR1 SGHTA and CDR2 FQGNSA. The ends were cut back, 4 bases at V and 8 bases at J, with 18 bases in the middle. The whole variable domain, filled in from reference TRBV7-2 and TRBJ2-1, reads GAGVSQSPSNKVTEKGKDVELRCDPISGHTALYWYRQSLGQGLEFLIYFQGNSAPDKSGLPSDRFSAERTGGSVSTLTIQRTQQEDSAVYLCASSSGPQGWDEQFFGPGTRLTVL.

In nucleotides, the CDR3 is TGTGCCAGCAGCTTAGTTGGTAGCGGGGATGGGGATACGCAGTATTTT. This sequence encodes CASSLVGSGDGDTQYF. The chain links TRBV11-3 to TRBJ2-3, with 8 nucleotides matching TRBD2. Germline V lookup: CDR1 SGHNT, CDR2 YENEEA. The V and J ends lost 1 base and 6 bases, in that order; junction bases with no gene match: 9. The CDR3 extends over 16 amino acids.

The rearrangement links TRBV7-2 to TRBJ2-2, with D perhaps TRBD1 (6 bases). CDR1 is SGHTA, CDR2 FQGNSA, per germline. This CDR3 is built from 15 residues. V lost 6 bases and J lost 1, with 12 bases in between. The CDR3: CASSPTGKNTGELFF. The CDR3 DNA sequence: TGTGCCAGCAGTCCAACAGGGAAGAACACCGGGGAGCTGTTTTTT.

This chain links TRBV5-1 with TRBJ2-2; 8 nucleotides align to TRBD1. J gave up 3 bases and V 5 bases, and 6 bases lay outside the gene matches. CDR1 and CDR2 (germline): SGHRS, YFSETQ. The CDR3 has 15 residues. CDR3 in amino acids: CASSRQGWDTGELFF. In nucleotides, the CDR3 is TGCGCCAGCAGTCGACAGGGGTGGGACACCGGGGAGCTGTTTTTT.

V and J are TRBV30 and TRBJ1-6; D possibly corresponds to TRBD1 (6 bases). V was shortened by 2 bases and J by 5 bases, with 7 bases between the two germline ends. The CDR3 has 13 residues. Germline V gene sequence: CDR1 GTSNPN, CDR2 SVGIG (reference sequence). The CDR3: CAWSTGNNSPLHF. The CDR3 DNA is TGTGCCTGGAGTACAGGGAATAATTCACCCCTCCACTTT.

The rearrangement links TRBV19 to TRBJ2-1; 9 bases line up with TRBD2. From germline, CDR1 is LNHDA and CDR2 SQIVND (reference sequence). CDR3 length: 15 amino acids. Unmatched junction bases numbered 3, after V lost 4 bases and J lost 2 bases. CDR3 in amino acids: CASSTLAGAYNEQFF. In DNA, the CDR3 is TGTGCCAGTAGTACATTAGCGGGGGCCTACAATGAGCAGTTCTTC.

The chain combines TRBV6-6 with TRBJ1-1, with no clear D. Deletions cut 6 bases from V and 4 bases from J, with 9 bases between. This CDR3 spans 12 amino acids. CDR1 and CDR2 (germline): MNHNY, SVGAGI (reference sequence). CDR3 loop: CASSNDITEAFF. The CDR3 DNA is TGTGCCAGCAGCAATGACATCACTGAAGCTTTCTTT.

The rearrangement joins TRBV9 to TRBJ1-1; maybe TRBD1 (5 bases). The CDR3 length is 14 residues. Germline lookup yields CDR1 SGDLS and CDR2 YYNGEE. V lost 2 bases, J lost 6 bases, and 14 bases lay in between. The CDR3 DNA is TGTGCCAGCAGCGTCGGGGGAGAGGAGCCTGAAGCTTTCTTT. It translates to CASSVGGEEPEAFF.

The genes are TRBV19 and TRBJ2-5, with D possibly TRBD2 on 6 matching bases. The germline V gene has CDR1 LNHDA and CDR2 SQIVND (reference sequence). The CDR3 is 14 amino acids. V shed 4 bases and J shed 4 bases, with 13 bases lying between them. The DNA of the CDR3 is TGTGCCAGTAGTAAAGGGGCCGGGGGAGAGACCCAGTACTTC. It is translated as CASSKGAGGETQYF.

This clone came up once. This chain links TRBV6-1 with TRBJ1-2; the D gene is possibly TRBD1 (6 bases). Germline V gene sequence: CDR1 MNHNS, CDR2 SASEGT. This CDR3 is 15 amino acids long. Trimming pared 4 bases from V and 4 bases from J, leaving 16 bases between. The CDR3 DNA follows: TGTGCCAGCAGTGTTACAGGGATTGTTCTCTATGGCTACACCTTC. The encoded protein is CASSVTGIVLYGYTF.

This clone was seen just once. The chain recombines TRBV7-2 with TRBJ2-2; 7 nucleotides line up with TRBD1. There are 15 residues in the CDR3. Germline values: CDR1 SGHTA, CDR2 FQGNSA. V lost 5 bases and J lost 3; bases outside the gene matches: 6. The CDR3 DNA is TGTGCCAGCAGCCCCTCGAGGGGGCACACCGGGGAGCTGTTTTTT. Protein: CASSPSRGHTGELFF.

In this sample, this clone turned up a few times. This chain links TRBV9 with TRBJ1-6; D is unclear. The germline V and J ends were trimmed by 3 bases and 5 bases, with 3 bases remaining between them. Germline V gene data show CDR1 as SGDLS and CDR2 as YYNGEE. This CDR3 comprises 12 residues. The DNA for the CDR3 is TGTGCCAGCAGCGCCAATAATTCACCCCTCCACTTT. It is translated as CASSANNSPLHF. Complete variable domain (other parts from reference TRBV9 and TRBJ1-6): DSGVTQTPKHLITATGQRVTLRCSPRSGDLSVYWYQQSLDQGLQFLIQYYNGEERAKGNILERFSAQQFPDLHSELNLSSLELGDSALYFCASSANNSPLHFGNGTRLTVT.

The CDR3 DNA is TGTGCCAGCAGCATGTCACCAGGTTCCCCCTATGGCTACACCTTC. It yields the protein CASSMSPGSPYGYTF. The chain couples TRBV5-6 to TRBJ1-2; D ambiguous. Germline CDR1 is SGHDT and CDR2 is YYEEEE. Deletions cut 4 bases from V and 4 bases from J, with 17 bases between. CDR3 length: 15 residues.

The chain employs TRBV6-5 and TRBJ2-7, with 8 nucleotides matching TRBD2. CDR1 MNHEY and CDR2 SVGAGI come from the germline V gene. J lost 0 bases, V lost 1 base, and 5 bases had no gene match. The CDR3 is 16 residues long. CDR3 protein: CASSYFPSGSSYEQYF. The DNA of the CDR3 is TGTGCCAGCAGTTACTTTCCTAGCGGGTCCTCCTACGAGCAGTACTTC.

The CDR3 loop is CASTPNKGGVDSPLHF. CDR3 DNA sequence: TGCGCCAGCACCCCCAATAAAGGGGGAGTGGATTCACCCCTCCACTTT. V is TRBV5-1 and J is TRBJ1-6; a possible D gene is TRBD1 (6 bases). The CDR3 totals 16 residues. Trimming left V 6 bases short and J 8 bases short, with 21 bases between. The V gene's germline CDR1 is SGHRS and CDR2 YFSETQ.

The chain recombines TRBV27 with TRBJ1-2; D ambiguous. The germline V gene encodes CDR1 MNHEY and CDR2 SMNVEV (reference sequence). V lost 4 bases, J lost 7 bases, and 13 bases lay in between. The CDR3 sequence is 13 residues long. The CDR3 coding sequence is TGTGCCAGCAGTTACAGCCCCTCGGTTGGCTACACCTTC. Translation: CASSYSPSVGYTF.

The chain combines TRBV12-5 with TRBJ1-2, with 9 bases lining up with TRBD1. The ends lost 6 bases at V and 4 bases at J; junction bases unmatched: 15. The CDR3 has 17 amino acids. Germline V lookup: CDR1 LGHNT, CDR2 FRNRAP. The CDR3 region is CASGRHPGQGASYGYTF. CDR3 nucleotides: TGTGCTAGTGGACGACACCCGGGACAGGGTGCGAGCTATGGCTACACCTTC.

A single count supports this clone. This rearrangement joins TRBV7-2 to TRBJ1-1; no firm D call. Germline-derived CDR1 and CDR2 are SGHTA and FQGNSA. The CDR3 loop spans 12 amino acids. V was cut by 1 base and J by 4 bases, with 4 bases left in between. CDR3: CASSLVRTEAFF. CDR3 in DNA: TGTGCCAGCAGCTTAGTGCGCACTGAAGCTTTCTTT.

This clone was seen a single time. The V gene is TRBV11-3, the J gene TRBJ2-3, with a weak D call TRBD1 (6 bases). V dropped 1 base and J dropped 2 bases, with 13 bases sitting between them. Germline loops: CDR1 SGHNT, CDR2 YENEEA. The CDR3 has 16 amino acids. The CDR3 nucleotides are TGTGCCAGCAGCTTAGGCCGACAGGACCTCACAGATACGCAGTATTTT. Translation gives CASSLGRQDLTDTQYF.

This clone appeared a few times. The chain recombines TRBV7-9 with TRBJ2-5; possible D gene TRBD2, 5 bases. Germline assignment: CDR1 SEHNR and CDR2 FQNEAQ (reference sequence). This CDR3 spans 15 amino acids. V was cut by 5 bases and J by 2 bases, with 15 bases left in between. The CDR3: CASSPPGSGQETQYF. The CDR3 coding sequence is TGTGCCAGCAGCCCCCCGGGGTCTGGACAAGAGACCCAGTACTTC.

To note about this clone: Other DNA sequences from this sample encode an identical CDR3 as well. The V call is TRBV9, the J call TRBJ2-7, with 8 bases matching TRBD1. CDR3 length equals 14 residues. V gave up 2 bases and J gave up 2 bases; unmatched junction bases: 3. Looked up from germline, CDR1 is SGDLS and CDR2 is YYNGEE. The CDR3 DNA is TGTGCCAGCAGCGTTGGACAGGGAACCTACGAGCAGTACTTC. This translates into CASSVGQGTYEQYF.

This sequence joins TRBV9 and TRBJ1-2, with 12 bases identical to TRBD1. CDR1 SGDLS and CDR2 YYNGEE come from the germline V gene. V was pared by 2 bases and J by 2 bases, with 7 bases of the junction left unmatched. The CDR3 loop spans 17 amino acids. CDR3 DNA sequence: TGTGCCAGCAGCGTGTCGGGGGGGACAGGGGGCAACTATGGCTACACCTTC. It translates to CASSVSGGTGGNYGYTF.

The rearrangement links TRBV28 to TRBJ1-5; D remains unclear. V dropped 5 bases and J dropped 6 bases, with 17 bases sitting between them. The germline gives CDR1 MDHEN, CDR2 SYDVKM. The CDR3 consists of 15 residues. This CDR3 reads CASSEQNLSSQPQHF. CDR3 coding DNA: TGTGCCAGCAGTGAGCAAAACCTCTCGAGTCAGCCCCAGCATTTT.

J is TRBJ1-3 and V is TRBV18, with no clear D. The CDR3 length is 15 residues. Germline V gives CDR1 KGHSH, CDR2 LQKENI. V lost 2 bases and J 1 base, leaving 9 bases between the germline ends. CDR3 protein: CASSPIGGSGNTIYF. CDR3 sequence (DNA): TGTGCCAGCTCACCAATCGGAGGATCTGGAAACACCATATATTTT.